Below are 24 T cell receptor beta chains sequenced from a single sample in a study of blood T cell repertoires in COVID-19 (dated by TCRdb to the early 2020s). Libraries were constructed by the immunoSEQ multiplex PCR assay. Not all clones reach the TCRdb copy of this immuneACCESS table, which keeps in-frame sequences only. Checked studies attribute under half of the gap to unresolved V genes and leave the rest unexplained. The sample records 95,000 to 150,000 clones, roughly 85% of which are singletons. Jointly, the top ten make up under 8% of the sample. Sequenced sample: peripheral blood. These receptor sequences come from a man of 80 years or more with active or convalescent COVID-19.

This clone appeared once. The chain has TRBV19 and TRBJ2-7, with 12 bases lining up with TRBD2. Germline CDR1 is LNHDA and CDR2 is SQIVND (reference sequence). CDR3 length: 15 amino acids. Trimming removed 6 bases from V and 4 bases from J; junction bases left unmatched: 7. Here the CDR3 reads CASRKTSGSLYEQYF. DNA of the CDR3: TGTGCCAGTAGAAAGACTAGCGGGAGTTTGTACGAGCAGTACTTC.

This clone has only a few counts. The chain joins TRBV11-2 to TRBJ2-7; TRBD2 matches 7 bases. Germline values: CDR1 SGHAT, CDR2 FQNNGV. V was pared by 1 base and J by 6 bases, with 15 bases of the junction left unmatched. This CDR3 spans 17 amino acids. The DNA for the CDR3 is TGTGCCAGCAGCTTAGTGGGAGCGGGACGGTTTCCCTCCGAGCAGTACTTC. This encodes CASSLVGAGRFPSEQYF.

The CDR3 DNA reads as TGTGCCACCAGCAGAGGCGGGGTTGGGAGCTCCTATAATTCACCCCTCCACTTT. Protein product: CATSRGGVGSSYNSPLHF. The chain employs TRBV15 and TRBJ1-6; unclear D gene. The V gene lost 1 base and the J gene lost 0 bases, with 13 bases spanning the gap. The CDR3 is made up of 18 amino acids. The V gene's germline CDR1 is LNHNV and CDR2 YYDKDF (reference sequence).

V gene TRBV7-3 combines with J gene TRBJ2-1, with TRBD2 matching over 10 bases. CDR3 length equals 15 residues. After removal of 4 bases from V and 8 bases from J, the junction contained 8 bases not matched to a gene. CDR1 is SGHTA, CDR2 FQGTGA, per germline. CDR3 region: CASSSSGSGYDEQFF. The CDR3 coding sequence is TGTGCCAGCAGCTCTAGCGGGAGTGGTTACGATGAGCAGTTCTTC. Full variable domain (missing parts from reference TRBV7-3 and TRBJ2-1): GAGVSQTPSNKVTEKGKYVELRCDPISGHTALYWYRQSLGQGPEFLIYFQGTGAADDSGLPNDRFFAVRPEGSVSTLKIQRTERGDSAVYLCASSSSGSGYDEQFFGPGTRLTVL.

The chain combines TRBV2 with TRBJ2-7, with 10 bases matching TRBD1. The junction had 4 bases not matched to a gene; V was cut back by 7 bases and J by 4 bases. The CDR3 has 13 residues. Germline V gene data show CDR1 as SNHLY and CDR2 as FYNNEI. In DNA, the CDR3 is TGTGCCAGCAACCGGGACAGGGGATACGAGCAGTACTTC. It yields the protein CASNRDRGYEQYF.

This chain connects TRBV29-1 to TRBJ2-6, with a possible D match to TRBD1 (5 bases). The CDR3 extends over 15 amino acids. The ends were cut back, 6 bases at V and 0 bases at J, with 12 bases in the middle. From germline, CDR1 is SQVTM and CDR2 ANQGSEA. This chain's CDR3 is CSVTQGPSGANVLTF. The CDR3 region has the DNA TGCAGCGTGACCCAGGGCCCCTCTGGGGCCAACGTCCTGACTTTC.

Concerning this clone itself: Other DNA sequences of this sample code for an identical CDR3. This rearrangement joins TRBV2 to TRBJ2-3; D remains ambiguous. Trimming pared 4 bases from V and 6 bases from J, leaving 5 bases between. This CDR3 contains 11 residues. Germline V gene sequence: CDR1 SNHLY, CDR2 FYNNEI. CDR3 nucleotides: TGTGCCAGCAGTGTGAGGGATACGCAGTATTTT. Encoded protein: CASSVRDTQYF. Full variable domain (outside the CDR3, taken from reference TRBV2 and TRBJ2-3): EPEVTQTPSHQVTQMGQEVILRCVPISNHLYFYWYRQILGQKVEFLVSFYNNEISEKSEIFDDQFSVERPDGSNFTLKIRSTKLEDSAMYFCASSVRDTQYFGPGTRLTVL.

This chain uses TRBV28 with TRBJ2-5; D possibly corresponds to TRBD2 (5 bases). V dropped 7 bases and J dropped 1 base, with 16 bases sitting between them. CDR1 and CDR2 (germline): MDHEN, SYDVKM. The CDR3 is 15 residues long. The CDR3 region is CASNYPGAGQETQYF. The CDR3 DNA follows: TGTGCCAGCAACTATCCCGGCGCGGGCCAAGAGACCCAGTACTTC.

The rearrangement joins TRBV5-1 to TRBJ2-7; D is uncertain. Trimming stripped 5 bases from V and 5 bases from J, with 20 bases between. Per germline, CDR1 SGHRS and CDR2 YFSETQ. The CDR3 is made up of 15 amino acids. The CDR3 DNA follows: TGCGCCAGCAGTGAGTCCCCGGAGTTGAACCACGAGCAGTACTTC. Its protein product is CASSESPELNHEQYF.

This rearrangement joins TRBV10-2 to TRBJ2-7, with no clear D. V shed 2 bases and J shed 7 bases, with 15 bases lying between them. This CDR3 is built from 14 residues. CDR1 WSHSY and CDR2 SAAADI come from the germline V gene. The DNA for the CDR3 is TGCGCCAGCAGTGAGGGGCCCGCCCAGGTTGAGCAGTACTTC. It is translated as CASSEGPAQVEQYF.

This chain connects TRBV15 to TRBJ2-2; 7 bases align to TRBD2. This CDR3 spans 16 amino acids. From germline, CDR1 is LNHNV and CDR2 YYDKDF (reference sequence). The V gene end was trimmed by 0 bases and the J gene end by 0 bases; junction bases not matched to a gene: 1. Written as DNA, the CDR3 is TGTGCCACCAGCAGAGATGGGGGGGCGAACACCGGGGAGCTGTTTTTT. The encoded protein is CATSRDGGANTGELFF.

This chain connects TRBV7-3 to TRBJ1-1; tentative D call: TRBD1 (5 bases). This CDR3 spans 14 amino acids. CDR1 and CDR2 from the germline V gene are SGHTA and FQGTGA. Trimming removed 5 bases at V and 3 bases at J, with 13 bases between. CDR3 sequence reads: CASSRLGGDTEAFF. The CDR3 DNA follows: TGTGCCAGCAGCCGCCTCGGGGGGGACACTGAAGCTTTCTTT.

This clone was counted a single time. The J gene is TRBJ2-7, the V gene TRBV14, with 11 bases aligning to TRBD1. The CDR3 spans 16 residues. V was pared by 5 bases and J by 6 bases, with 12 bases of the junction left unmatched. Germline loops: CDR1 SGHDN, CDR2 FVKESK. CDR3 sequence (DNA): TGTGCCAGCAGCGATTATGGGACAGGGGGAACATCCGAGCAGTACTTC. This codes for CASSDYGTGGTSEQYF. Full variable domain (missing parts from reference TRBV14 and TRBJ2-7): EAGVTQFPSHSVIEKGQTVTLRCDPISGHDNLYWYRRVMGKEIKFLLHFVKESKQDESGMPNNRFLAERTGGTYSTLKVQPAELEDSGVYFCASSDYGTGGTSEQYFGPGTRLTVT.

CDR3 nucleotide sequence: TGTGCCAGCAGCCAAGGACAGGGTTGGGGCACCATATATTTT. It encodes CASSQGQGWGTIYF. The chain has TRBV14 and TRBJ1-3, with TRBD1 matching 7 bases. The V gene's germline CDR1 is SGHDN and CDR2 FVKESK. The J segment lost 9 bases and the V segment lost 1 base, leaving 6 bases of the junction unmatched. The CDR3 is 14 amino acids.

With respect to this clone: This same CDR3 is encoded by further DNA sequences in the sample. The chain has TRBV7-2 and TRBJ2-5; 14 bases match TRBD2. The germline V gene encodes CDR1 SGHTA and CDR2 FQGNSA. J was trimmed by 5 bases and V by 5 bases; bases with no gene match: 13. This CDR3 spans 18 amino acids. Here the CDR3 reads CASSRTGTSGGLLETQYF. CDR3 in DNA: TGTGCCAGCAGCCGTACCGGGACTAGCGGGGGCCTCCTTGAGACCCAGTACTTC.

V and J are TRBV5-1 and TRBJ1-2; D is unclear. This CDR3 is built from 14 residues. The germline V and J ends were trimmed by 2 bases and 7 bases, with 15 bases remaining between them. Germline assignment: CDR1 SGHRS and CDR2 YFSETQ. The DNA for the CDR3 is TGCGCCAGCAGCTTTCAGGTCACGGCGACTGGCTACACCTTC. Its translation is CASSFQVTATGYTF.

This clone was found a few times. The chain joins TRBV5-1 to TRBJ1-3, with a possible D match to TRBD1 (6 bases). Germline V gives CDR1 SGHRS, CDR2 YFSETQ. The CDR3 has 16 amino acids. V lost 0 bases and J 4 bases, leaving 14 bases between the germline ends. CDR3 nucleotide sequence: TGCGCCAGCAGCTTGGAGACCGCGGACAGAGGAAACACCATATATTTT. It translates to CASSLETADRGNTIYF.

The chain carries TRBV28 and TRBJ1-4; D unclear. There are 13 residues in the CDR3. Trimming pared 4 bases from V and 8 bases from J, leaving 11 bases between. CDR1 MDHEN and CDR2 SYDVKM come from the germline V gene. The CDR3 sequence is CASSSRGREKLFF. In DNA, the CDR3 is TGTGCCAGCAGTTCCCGGGGTCGGGAAAAACTGTTTTTT.

This chain links TRBV7-8 with TRBJ1-2; TRBD1 aligns across 10 bases. The length of the CDR3 is 16 residues. From germline, CDR1 is SGHVS and CDR2 FQNEAQ. The ends lost 5 bases at V and 5 bases at J; junction bases unmatched: 11. The CDR3 nucleotides read TGTGCCAGCAGCCCAGCGGGACAGGGGACAACGTATGGCTACACCTTC. Translation gives CASSPAGQGTTYGYTF. The full variable domain, completed using reference TRBV7-8 and TRBJ1-2, is GAGVSQSPRYKVAKRGQDVALRCDPISGHVSLFWYQQALGQGPEFLTYFQNEAQLDKSGLPSDRFFAERPEGSVSTLKIQRTQQEDSAVYLCASSPAGQGTTYGYTFGSGTRLTVV.

The V and J genes are TRBV7-2 and TRBJ2-5; no definite D call. The CDR3 length is 12 residues. The V end lost 2 bases, the J end lost 7 bases, and 8 bases lay between the germline ends. CDR1 SGHTA and CDR2 FQGNSA come from the germline V gene. The chain's CDR3 is CASSLFSWTQYF. CDR3 coding DNA: TGTGCCAGCAGCTTATTTTCGTGGACCCAGTACTTC.

V gene TRBV24-1 combines with J gene TRBJ2-7; 14 bases align to TRBD2. The CDR3 is 17 amino acids. CDR1 KGHDR and CDR2 SFDVKD come from the germline V gene. With 3 bases clipped from V and 1 base from J, the junction kept 4 bases outside the gene matches. The CDR3 nucleotides read TGTGCCACCAGTGATCGGACTAGCGGGAGGCCATCCTACGAGCAGTACTTC. As protein: CATSDRTSGRPSYEQYF.

J is TRBJ1-3 and V is TRBV2, with D tentatively TRBD1 (5 bases). CDR3 size: 15 residues. Germline V CDR1 and CDR2: SNHLY, FYNNEI. V was pared by 7 bases and J by 2 bases, with 15 bases between. The CDR3 nucleotides are TGTGCCAGCACGTCGCAGGGCCAGCCTGGAAACACCATATATTTT. This translates into CASTSQGQPGNTIYF.

V is TRBV6-5 and J is TRBJ2-1; 15 nucleotides align to TRBD2. The CDR3 extends over 16 amino acids. CDR1 MNHEY and CDR2 SVGAGI come from the germline V gene. The J segment lost 9 bases and the V segment lost 2 bases, leaving 5 bases of the junction unmatched. CDR3 residues: CASSYGLAGGQVEQFF. The DNA for the CDR3 is TGTGCCAGCAGTTACGGACTAGCGGGAGGGCAAGTTGAGCAGTTCTTC.

The chain links TRBV6-1 to TRBJ1-5; tentatively, D is TRBD1 (6 bases). Germline loops: CDR1 MNHNS, CDR2 SASEGT. CDR3 size: 13 residues. The V and J ends lost 2 bases and 6 bases respectively, with 8 bases between them. The CDR3 reads CASSENRVQPQHF. The CDR3 DNA is TGTGCCAGCAGTGAAAACAGGGTTCAGCCCCAGCATTTT.